A single T cell receptor beta chain is shown here with its context. Sequenced by immunoSEQ multiplex PCR; TCRdb stores in-frame clones only, minus some. The sample lists about 59,000 clones, approximately 83% occurring once. The data originate from a study of blood T cell repertoires in COVID-19. Background on the study: Acute and convalescent COVID-19 specimens originated in the United States, Italy and Spain.

Germline CDR1 and CDR2: SGHRS and YFSETQ. The ends lost 0 bases at V and 5 bases at J; junction bases unmatched: 3. CDR3 length equals 14 residues. This chain links TRBV5-1 with TRBJ2-7; 9 bases match TRBD2. This TCR derives from an elderly woman with acute or convalescent COVID-19. The material sequenced was peripheral blood. CDR3 residues: CASSLAASGNEQYF. The DNA for the CDR3 is TGCGCCAGCAGCTTGGCAGCTAGCGGGAACGAGCAGTACTTC.